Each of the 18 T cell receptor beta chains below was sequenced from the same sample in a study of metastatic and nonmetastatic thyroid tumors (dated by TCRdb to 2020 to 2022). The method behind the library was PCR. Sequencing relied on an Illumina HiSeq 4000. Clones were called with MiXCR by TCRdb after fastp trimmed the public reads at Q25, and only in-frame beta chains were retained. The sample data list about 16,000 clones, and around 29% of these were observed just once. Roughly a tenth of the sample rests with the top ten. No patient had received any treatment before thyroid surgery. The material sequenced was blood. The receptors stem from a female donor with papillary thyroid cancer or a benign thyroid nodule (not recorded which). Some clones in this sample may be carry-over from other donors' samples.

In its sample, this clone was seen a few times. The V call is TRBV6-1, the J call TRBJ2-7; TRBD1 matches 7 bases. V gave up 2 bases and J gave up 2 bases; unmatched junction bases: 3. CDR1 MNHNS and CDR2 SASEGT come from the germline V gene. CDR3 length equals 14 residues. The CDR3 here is CASSELTGAYEQYV. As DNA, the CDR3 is TGTGCCAGCAGTGAACTAACAGGGGCCTACGAGCAGTACGTC.

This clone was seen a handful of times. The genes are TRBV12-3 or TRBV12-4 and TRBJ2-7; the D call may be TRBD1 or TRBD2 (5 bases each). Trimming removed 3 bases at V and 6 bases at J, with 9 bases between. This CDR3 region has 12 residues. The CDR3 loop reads CASSFWGSEQYF. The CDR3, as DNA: TGTGCCAGCAGTTTTTGGGGGAGCGAGCAGTACTTC.

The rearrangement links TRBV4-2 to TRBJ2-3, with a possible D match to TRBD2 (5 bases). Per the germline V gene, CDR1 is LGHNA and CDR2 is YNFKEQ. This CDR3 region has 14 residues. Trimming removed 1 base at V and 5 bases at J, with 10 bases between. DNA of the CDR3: TGTGCCAGCAGCCAAGTAGCAGAGGGAGATACGCAGTATTTT. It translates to CASSQVAEGDTQYF.

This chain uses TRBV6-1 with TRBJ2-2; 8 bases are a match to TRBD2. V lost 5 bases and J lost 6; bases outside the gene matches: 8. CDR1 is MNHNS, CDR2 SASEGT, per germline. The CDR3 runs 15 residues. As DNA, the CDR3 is TGTGCCAGCAGTCGTCTATCGGGGGGGCCCGGGGAGCTGTTTTTT. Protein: CASSRLSGGPGELFF.

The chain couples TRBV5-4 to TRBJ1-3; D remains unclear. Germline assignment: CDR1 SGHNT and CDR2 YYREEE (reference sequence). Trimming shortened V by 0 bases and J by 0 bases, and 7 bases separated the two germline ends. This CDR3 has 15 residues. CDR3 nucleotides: TGTGCCAGCAGCTTGGACGGGAACTCTGGAAACACCATATATTTT. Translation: CASSLDGNSGNTIYF.

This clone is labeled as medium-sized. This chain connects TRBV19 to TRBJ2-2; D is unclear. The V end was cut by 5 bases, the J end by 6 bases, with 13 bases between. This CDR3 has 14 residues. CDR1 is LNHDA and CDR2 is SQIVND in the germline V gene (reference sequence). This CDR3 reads CASSLTNTAGELFF. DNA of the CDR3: TGTGCCAGTAGTCTAACGAACACAGCCGGGGAGCTGTTTTTT.

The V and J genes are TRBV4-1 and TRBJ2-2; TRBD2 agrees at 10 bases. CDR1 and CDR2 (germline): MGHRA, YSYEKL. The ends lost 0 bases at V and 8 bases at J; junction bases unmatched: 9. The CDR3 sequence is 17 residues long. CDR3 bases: TGCGCCAGCAGCCAAGAATGGCTAGCGGGAGTTGAGGGGGAGCTGTTTTTT. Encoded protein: CASSQEWLAGVEGELFF.

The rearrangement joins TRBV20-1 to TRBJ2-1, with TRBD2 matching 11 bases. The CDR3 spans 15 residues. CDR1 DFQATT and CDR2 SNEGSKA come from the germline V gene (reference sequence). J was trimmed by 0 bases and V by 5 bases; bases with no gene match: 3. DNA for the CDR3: TGCAGTGCTCTTACTAGCGGGAGCTCCTACAATGAGCAGTTCTTC. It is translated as CSALTSGSSYNEQFF.

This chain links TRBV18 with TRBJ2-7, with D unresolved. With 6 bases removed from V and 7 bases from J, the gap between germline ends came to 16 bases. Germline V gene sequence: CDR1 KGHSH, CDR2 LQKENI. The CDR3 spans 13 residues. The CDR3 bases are TGTGCCAGCTCCCCTAGTCAGGAAGGGGAGCAGTACTTC. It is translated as CASSPSQEGEQYF.

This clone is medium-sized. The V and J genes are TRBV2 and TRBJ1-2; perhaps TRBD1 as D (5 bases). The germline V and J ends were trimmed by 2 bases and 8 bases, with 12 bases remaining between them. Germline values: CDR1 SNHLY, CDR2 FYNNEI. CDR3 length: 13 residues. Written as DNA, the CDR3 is TGTGCCAGCAGTGAAAGTAGTAGGGGCGGCTACACCTTC. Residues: CASSESSRGGYTF.

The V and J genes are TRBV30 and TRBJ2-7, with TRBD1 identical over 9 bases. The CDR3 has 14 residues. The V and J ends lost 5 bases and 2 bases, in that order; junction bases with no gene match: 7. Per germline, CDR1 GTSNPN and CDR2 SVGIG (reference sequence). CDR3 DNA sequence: TGTGCCTGGGAACCGGGACAGGGAGCCTACGAGCAGTACTTC. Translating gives CAWEPGQGAYEQYF.

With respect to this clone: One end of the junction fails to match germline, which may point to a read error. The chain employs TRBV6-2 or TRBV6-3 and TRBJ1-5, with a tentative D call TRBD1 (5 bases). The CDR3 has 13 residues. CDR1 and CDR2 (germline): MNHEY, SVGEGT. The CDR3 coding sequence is TGTGCCAGCAGTTATTTTTTAGGGGAGCCCCATCATTTT. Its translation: CASSYFLGEPHHF.

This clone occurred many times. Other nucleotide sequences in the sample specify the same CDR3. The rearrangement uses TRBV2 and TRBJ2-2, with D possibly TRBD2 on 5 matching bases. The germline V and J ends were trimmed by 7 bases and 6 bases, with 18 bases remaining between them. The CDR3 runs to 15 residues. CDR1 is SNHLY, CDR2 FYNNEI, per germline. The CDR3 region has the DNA TGTGCCAGCACGGGCGGAGGTTTCTTGGCCGGGGAGCTGTTTTTT. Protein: CASTGGGFLAGELFF.

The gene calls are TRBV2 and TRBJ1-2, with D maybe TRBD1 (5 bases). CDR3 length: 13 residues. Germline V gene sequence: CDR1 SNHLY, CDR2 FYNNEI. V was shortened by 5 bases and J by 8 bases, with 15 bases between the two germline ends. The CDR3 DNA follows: TGTGCCAGCAGTAGTTTATCTCAGGGAGGCTACACCTTC. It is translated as CASSSLSQGGYTF.

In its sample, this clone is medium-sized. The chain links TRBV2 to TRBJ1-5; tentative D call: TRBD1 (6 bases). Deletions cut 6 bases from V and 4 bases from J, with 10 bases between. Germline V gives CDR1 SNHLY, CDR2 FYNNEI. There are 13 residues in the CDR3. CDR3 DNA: TGTGCCAGCAGGGGGACAAGTAATCAGCCCCAGCATTTT. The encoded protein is CASRGTSNQPQHF.

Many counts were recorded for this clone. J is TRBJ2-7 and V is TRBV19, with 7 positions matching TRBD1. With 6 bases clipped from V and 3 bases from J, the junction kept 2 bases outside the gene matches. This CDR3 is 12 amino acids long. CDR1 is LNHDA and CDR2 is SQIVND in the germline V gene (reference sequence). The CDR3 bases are TGTGCCAGTAGAGGGGACAGCTACGAGCAGTACTTC. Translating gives CASRGDSYEQYF.

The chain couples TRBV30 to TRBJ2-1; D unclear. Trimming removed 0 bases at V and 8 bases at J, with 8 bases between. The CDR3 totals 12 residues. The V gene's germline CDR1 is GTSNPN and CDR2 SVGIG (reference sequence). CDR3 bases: TGTGCCTGGAGTGTACTCGTTGATGAGCAGTTCTTC. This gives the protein CAWSVLVDEQFF.

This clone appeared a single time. The CDR3 spells CASSPQTGPPGGYTF. The DNA for the CDR3 is TGTGCCAGCAGCCCCCAGACAGGTCCCCCGGGTGGCTACACCTTC. The V and J genes are TRBV7-6 and TRBJ1-2; D possibly corresponds to TRBD1 (6 bases). CDR3 length: 15 amino acids. V was pared by 5 bases and J by 7 bases, with 20 bases between. Per germline, CDR1 SGHVS and CDR2 FNYEAQ.